This TCR beta chain is drawn from a study of blood T cell repertoires in COVID-19 (dated by TCRdb to 2018 to 2021). Study-level background: Samples covering the acute and convalescent phases of COVID-19 were provided by collaborators in the United States, Italy and Spain. The material from the prospective study consisted of cDNA or gDNA derived from T cells, B-cell-depleted T cells, or PBMCs. Deeply sampled blood TCRbeta repertoires from subjects exposed to, actively infected with, or recovered from COVID-19 were included in the dataset. The repertoires were made available in a free public database intended to serve as a resource for research on the immune response to SARS-CoV-2. Samples were obtained from the ongoing ImmuneRACE study (first 160 participants) and from some 1,300 subjects provided by 6 global collaborators. The sample metadata nearly always contained a de-identified subject ID, COVID-19 status, age in years and sex. Where available, HLA class I and class II types were obtained from metadata supplied by the sample provider rather than from assay-based typing.

V lost 2 bases and J lost 7 bases; the stretch between them is 12 bases long. Taken from the germline V gene (reference sequence), the CDR1 and CDR2 loops are MNHNY and SVGAGI. The CDR3 holds 14 amino acids from the cysteine to the phenylalanine. The only DNA kept is the CDR3, 42 bases in frame from the first base. The immunoSEQ Assay, a bias-controlled multiplex PCR, was used to amplify TCRbeta CDR3 regions from genomic DNA. The published analysis was carried out like this. Within the assay, amplification of reference gene primers was used to estimate how many nucleated cells each sample contained. To quantify the absolute abundance of each unique TCRbeta CDR3 rearrangement, sequence reads were collapsed and filtered. For each sample, productive Simpson clonality was calculated as the square root of Simpson's diversity index over productive rearrangements. TCRdb retrieved this table from immuneACCESS and kept in-frame rearrangements only. Not all clones are present; in checked studies, unresolved V genes account for under half, and no reason is known for the remainder. The D gene and trimming were derived from the DNA, and the V and J assignments and clone size from that table. Present in this sample are some 51,000 clones, 90% of which were seen just once. The top ten constitute roughly 6.4% of the sample.

Only a few counts were recorded for this clone. It has no known antigen specificity. Base-call qualities are not available, and no considerably larger clone is one nucleotide away. Paper-wide results and their limitations: The amount of clinical and demographic metadata varied by source and participant and was provided uncurated.

Each collaborating institution followed its own protocols to collect whole blood in K2EDTA tubes. Collaborator samples were shipped for TCRbeta analysis as frozen whole blood, isolated PBMCs, or DNA extracted from either sample type. Input material: peripheral blood. The rearranged segments are TRBV6-6 and TRBJ1-5, with TRBD1 tentatively as D gene (6 bases match). This sequence was found in a man aged 40-50 years with acute or convalescent COVID-19. The encoded CDR3 is CASSYGQGRQPQHF. The DNA sequence reads TGTGCCAGCAGTTACGGGCAGGGGAGACAGCCCCAGCATTTT.